Each of the 19 T cell receptor beta chains below was sequenced from the same sample in a study of response to subunit inactivated influenza vaccine (dated by TCRdb to the late 2010s). Preparation of the library involved RT-PCR. Reads for this sample came from an Illumina HiSeq 2500. TCRdb ran its own pipeline on the public reads, namely fastp trimming at Q25 and MiXCR clone calling, and kept in-frame beta chains. Duplicate CDR3 protein sequences are folded into a single record with the most common DNA and genes. This sample comprises about 160,000 distinct CDR3 sequences, 11% of them detected only once. About an eighth of the sample is held by the ten biggest clonotypes. The intended sense of this specimen's time point label: 45 days after influenza vaccine administration. Here the sequenced sample was non-naive T cells sorted from PBMCs, taken roughly 6 weeks after vaccination. The cell subset or site label, as the study defines it: memory T cell fraction. The receptors come from a man aged 50-60 years who received an inactivated influenza vaccine. Donor details come from another sample of the same person, matched by shared clones.

V and J are TRBV12-3 or TRBV12-4 and TRBJ2-2; D perhaps matches TRBD2 (6 bases). CDR3 size: 14 residues. The ends were cut back, 7 bases at V and 5 bases at J, with 14 bases in the middle. The CDR3 spells CASTRGGLTGELFF. The CDR3, as DNA: TGTGCCAGCACCCGCGGAGGGCTTACCGGGGAGCTGTTTTTT.

The table lists this clonotype with a few counts. This chain links TRBV2 with TRBJ2-7, with 8 nucleotides matching TRBD2. V trimming: 5 bases; J trimming: 5 bases; junction bases outside the gene matches: 2. The CDR3 runs 12 residues. Germline V gene sequence: CDR1 SNHLY, CDR2 FYNNEI. The CDR3 coding sequence is TGTGCCAGCAGTCGGACTAGCCACGAGCAGTACTTC. It encodes CASSRTSHEQYF.

This clonotype appeared many times. V and J are TRBV5-1 and TRBJ2-7, with a tentative D call TRBD2 (5 bases). This CDR3 has 15 residues. Trimming stripped 0 bases from V and 0 bases from J, with 10 bases between. Germline V CDR1 and CDR2: SGHRS, YFSETQ. Here the CDR3 DNA reads TGCGCCAGCAGCTTGGTTGGCGGGCCCTCCTACGAGCAGTACTTC. Translated, it gives CASSLVGGPSYEQYF. Drawing the rest from reference TRBV5-1 and TRBJ2-7, the complete variable domain is KAGVTQTPRYLIKTRGQQVTLSCSPISGHRSVSWYQQTPGQGLQFLFEYFSETQRNKGNFPGRFSGRQFSNSRSEMNVSTLELGDSALYLCASSLVGGPSYEQYFGPGTRLTVT.

This clonotype showed up just a few times. The chain employs TRBV7-8 and TRBJ1-1, with unresolved D. The V gene's germline CDR1 is SGHVS and CDR2 FQNEAQ. V lost 2 bases and J 4 bases, leaving 11 bases between the germline ends. CDR3 length: 14 residues. CDR3: CASSLSDPGTEAFF. The CDR3 DNA reads as TGTGCCAGCAGCTTATCAGATCCGGGCACTGAAGCTTTCTTT. The full variable domain, rest sourced from reference TRBV7-8 and TRBJ1-1, is GAGVSQSPRYKVAKRGQDVALRCDPISGHVSLFWYQQALGQGPEFLTYFQNEAQLDKSGLPSDRFFAERPEGSVSTLKIQRTQQEDSAVYLCASSLSDPGTEAFFGQGTRLTVV.

This chain connects TRBV6-1 to TRBJ2-2, with 7 bases aligning to TRBD1. With V trimmed by 7 bases and J by 4 bases, 6 bases remained unmatched. The CDR3 covers 14 residues. Germline V lookup: CDR1 MNHNS, CDR2 SASEGT. CDR3 nucleotide sequence: TGTGCCAGCAAAACAGGGGAGTCCACCGGGGAGCTGTTTTTT. It codes for CASKTGESTGELFF.

This clonotype occurred a few times. This chain links TRBV4-1 with TRBJ1-6; D is unresolved. The germline V gene encodes CDR1 MGHRA and CDR2 YSYEKL. This CDR3 contains 16 residues. V was shortened by 0 bases and J by 9 bases, with 15 bases between the two germline ends. The CDR3 DNA sequence: TGCGCCAGCAGCCAAGATCTGGGTCCTGCTGGTTCACCCCTCCACTTT. Its translation is CASSQDLGPAGSPLHF.

The chain carries TRBV7-8 and TRBJ2-2; 14 bases agree with TRBD2. V lost 5 bases and J lost 5; bases outside the gene matches: 10. Germline V lookup: CDR1 SGHVS, CDR2 FQNEAQ. This CDR3 spans 18 amino acids. This chain's CDR3 is CASSPTSGGALRTGELFF. The CDR3 nucleotides are TGTGCCAGCAGCCCGACTAGCGGGGGGGCGTTGAGGACCGGGGAGCTGTTTTTT.

The rearrangement uses TRBV2 and TRBJ1-2; D gene uncertain. Trimming removed 2 bases from V and 8 bases from J, with 12 bases in between. The CDR3 has 13 residues. Germline CDR1 and CDR2: SNHLY and FYNNEI. The CDR3 DNA follows: TGTGCCAGCAGTGAATATACCAGCTTCGGCTACACCTTC. It encodes CASSEYTSFGYTF.

The chain links TRBV12-3 or TRBV12-4 to TRBJ2-1; D is ambiguous. Trimming shortened V by 8 bases and J by 8 bases, and 16 bases separated the two germline ends. CDR3 length: 13 residues. This chain's CDR3 is CASYSGLKHEQFF. DNA of the CDR3: TGTGCCAGCTACTCGGGTCTCAAGCATGAGCAGTTCTTC.

Only a few counts were recorded for this clonotype. V gene TRBV24-1 combines with J gene TRBJ2-1, with 9 bases matching TRBD1. The CDR3 covers 15 residues. V lost 7 bases and J lost 6; bases outside the gene matches: 9. The germline gives CDR1 KGHDR, CDR2 SFDVKD. The CDR3 loop is CATSLPGQGLNEQFF. In nucleotides, the CDR3 is TGTGCCACCAGCTTACCGGGACAGGGCCTCAATGAGCAGTTCTTC.

This clonotype was detected ten times or more. This chain links TRBV4-3 with TRBJ1-4; TRBD1 matches 9 bases. Unmatched junction bases numbered 4, after V lost 0 bases and J lost 5 bases. CDR1 LGHNA and CDR2 YSLEER come from the germline V gene. The CDR3 is 16 residues long. The CDR3 reads CASSQDRGTGNEKLFF. The CDR3 coding sequence is TGCGCCAGCAGCCAAGATCGGGGGACAGGGAATGAAAAACTGTTTTTT.

The gene calls are TRBV7-3 and TRBJ1-6, with 7 bases aligning to TRBD1. The V gene's germline CDR1 is SGHTA and CDR2 FQGTGA. Trimming at V came to 5 bases and at J to 5 bases, leaving 3 bases not matched to a gene. The CDR3 loop spans 14 amino acids. CDR3 sequence reads: CASSRGQNNSPLHF. CDR3 coding DNA: TGTGCCAGCAGCCGGGGACAGAATAATTCACCCCTCCACTTT.

This clonotype was detected many times. The rearrangement links TRBV11-2 to TRBJ2-3; no firm D call. V lost 5 bases and J 3 bases, leaving 12 bases between the germline ends. Germline loops: CDR1 SGHAT, CDR2 FQNNGV. The CDR3 consists of 14 residues. The DNA for the CDR3 is TGTGCCAGCAGCCAAAACTACGGGACAGATACGCAGTATTTT. It yields the protein CASSQNYGTDTQYF.

This rearrangement joins TRBV11-2 to TRBJ2-7, with D tentatively TRBD2 (6 bases). The germline V gene has CDR1 SGHAT and CDR2 FQNNGV. CDR3 length: 18 residues. Trimming shortened V by 5 bases and J by 3 bases, and 26 bases separated the two germline ends. DNA for the CDR3: TGTGCCAGCAGCAAGCAAGGTCGGGAGACAGCCAGGAGCTACGAGCAGTACTTC. Protein product: CASSKQGRETARSYEQYF.

The V call is TRBV2, the J call TRBJ2-2; D is ambiguous. This CDR3 contains 12 residues. Germline CDR1 is SNHLY and CDR2 is FYNNEI. V lost 2 bases to trimming and J lost 7 bases, with 5 bases between them. The CDR3 nucleotides read TGTGCCAGCAGTGAATGGGACGGGGAGCTGTTTTTT. Protein: CASSEWDGELFF.

V and J are TRBV2 and TRBJ1-4, with unresolved D. This CDR3 has 12 amino acids. V lost 3 bases and J lost 8, with 7 bases in between. CDR1 SNHLY and CDR2 FYNNEI come from the germline V gene. As DNA, the CDR3 is TGTGCCAGCAGTGAGTCTGGGGAAAAACTGTTTTTT. Translation: CASSESGEKLFF.

This clonotype showed up just a few times. This chain links TRBV7-9 with TRBJ2-1, with TRBD1 identical over 7 bases. V shed 5 bases and J 6 bases; nucleotides not matched to a gene: 13. The V gene's germline CDR1 is SEHNR and CDR2 FQNEAQ (reference sequence). This CDR3 contains 16 residues. CDR3 amino acids: CASSPLNRGVINEQFF. As DNA, the CDR3 is TGTGCCAGCAGCCCCTTAAACAGGGGAGTCATCAATGAGCAGTTCTTC.

The gene calls are TRBV7-2 and TRBJ2-7; TRBD2 matches at 11 bases. J lost 6 bases, V lost 0 bases, and 7 bases had no gene match. The germline V gene encodes CDR1 SGHTA and CDR2 FQGNSA. The CDR3 length is 16 residues. The CDR3 protein is CASSLAALAGGGEQYF. The CDR3 DNA reads as TGTGCCAGCAGCTTAGCGGCCCTAGCGGGAGGAGGCGAGCAGTACTTC. Combining the CDR3 with reference TRBV7-2 and TRBJ2-7 gives the whole variable domain GAGVSQSPSNKVTEKGKDVELRCDPISGHTALYWYRQSLGQGLEFLIYFQGNSAPDKSGLPSDRFSAERTGGSVSTLTIQRTQQEDSAVYLCASSLAALAGGGEQYFGPGTRLTVT.

The CDR3 region has the DNA TGTGCCAGCAGTTACCTAGCTCTCCGATCTCGAGCACGGGCAGATACGCAGTATTTT. Its translation: CASSYLALRSRARADTQYF. The chain uses TRBV28 and TRBJ2-3; the D gene is possibly TRBD2 (5 bases). The V end lost 4 bases, the J end lost 4 bases, and 27 bases lay between the germline ends. Germline loops: CDR1 MDHEN, CDR2 SYDVKM. The CDR3 sequence is 19 residues long.